The 9 T cell receptor beta chains below were found in one sample sequenced in a study of blood T cell repertoires in COVID-19. Sequencing used immunoSEQ multiplex PCR; TCRdb keeps in-frame clones, though not all of them. The data contain tens of thousands of clones, about nine tenths of them singletons. Sequenced material: peripheral blood. All receptors come from a human donor in a cohort sampled during active COVID-19.

The rearrangement links TRBV5-1 to TRBJ2-6; TRBD2 is a possible D gene (7 bases). Germline CDR1 and CDR2: SGHRS and YFSETQ. The CDR3 consists of 19 residues. The V end lost 2 bases, the J end lost 5 bases, and 23 bases lay between the germline ends. The CDR3 sequence: CASSLTPFAGAKWANVLTF. In DNA form, the CDR3 reads TGCGCCAGCAGCTTAACCCCTTTTGCGGGGGCGAAATGGGCCAACGTCCTGACTTTC.

This clone was seen a few times. This CDR3 is CASSPDGAGNTIYF. For the CDR3, the DNA is TGTGCCAGTAGTCCAGACGGAGCCGGAAACACCATATATTTT. The chain couples TRBV19 to TRBJ1-3; D is uncertain. The length of the CDR3 is 14 residues. The germline V gene encodes CDR1 LNHDA and CDR2 SQIVND (reference sequence). V was trimmed by 5 bases and J by 4 bases, leaving 12 bases between them.

The chain links TRBV19 to TRBJ1-4; D is perhaps TRBD1 (6 bases). The V end lost 7 bases, the J end lost 0 bases, and 9 bases lay between the germline ends. Germline CDR1 is LNHDA and CDR2 is SQIVND (reference sequence). The CDR3 spans 14 residues. The CDR3 loop reads CASTGGPTNEKLFF. CDR3 in DNA: TGTGCCAGTACGGGGGGCCCAACTAATGAAAAACTGTTTTTT.

This chain links TRBV19 with TRBJ2-2; D unresolved. CDR1 is LNHDA and CDR2 is SQIVND in the germline V gene (reference sequence). V was shortened by 5 bases and J by 6 bases, with 10 bases between the two germline ends. This CDR3 contains 13 residues. CDR3 amino acids: CASSPQNAGELFF. Here the CDR3 DNA reads TGTGCCAGTAGTCCTCAGAATGCCGGGGAGCTGTTTTTT.

CDR3 in amino acids: CASSFGQGTYEQYF. The CDR3 nucleotides are TGTGCCAGCAGTTTTGGACAGGGAACCTACGAGCAGTACTTC. The chain is built from TRBV27 and TRBJ2-7; 8 bases match TRBD1. The CDR3 length is 14 residues. The V segment lost 3 bases and the J segment 2 bases; nucleotides outside the gene matches: 3. Germline assignment: CDR1 MNHEY and CDR2 SMNVEV (reference sequence).

Only one count was recorded for this clone. The rearrangement links TRBV6-5 to TRBJ2-5, with TRBD2 as a possible D gene (6 bases). V was trimmed by 6 bases and J by 5 bases, leaving 16 bases between them. Per germline, CDR1 MNHEY and CDR2 SVGAGI. This CDR3 has 14 residues. DNA of the CDR3: TGTGCCAGCAGCAACTACGGGAGTCTGGAGACCCAGTACTTC. Its translation is CASSNYGSLETQYF.

This clone was counted a single time. V and J are TRBV4-1 and TRBJ2-3; D perhaps matches TRBD1 (6 bases). CDR1 and CDR2 (germline): MGHRA, YSYEKL. V was cut by 3 bases and J by 0 bases, with 7 bases left in between. The CDR3 loop spans 14 amino acids. CDR3 DNA: TGCGCCAGCAGCCAGACAGGTAGCACAGATACGCAGTATTTT. Encoded protein: CASSQTGSTDTQYF.

V gene TRBV5-5 combines with J gene TRBJ1-4, with D tentatively TRBD1 (5 bases). Germline V CDR1 and CDR2: SGHKS, YYEKEE (reference sequence). The V end lost 2 bases, the J end lost 0 bases, and 8 bases lay between the germline ends. The CDR3 loop spans 15 amino acids. The CDR3 nucleotides read TGTGCCAGCAGCTTAGGACATGCAACTAATGAAAAACTGTTTTTT. It translates to CASSLGHATNEKLFF.

V is TRBV19 and J is TRBJ1-5; TRBD1 might be the D (6 bases). The CDR3 is 15 amino acids. V was cut by 3 bases and J by 4 bases, with 13 bases left in between. Germline V gives CDR1 LNHDA, CDR2 SQIVND (reference sequence). CDR3 sequence (DNA): TGTGCCAGTAGTATTACAGGGTCGGGGAATCAGCCCCAGCATTTT. It yields the protein CASSITGSGNQPQHF.